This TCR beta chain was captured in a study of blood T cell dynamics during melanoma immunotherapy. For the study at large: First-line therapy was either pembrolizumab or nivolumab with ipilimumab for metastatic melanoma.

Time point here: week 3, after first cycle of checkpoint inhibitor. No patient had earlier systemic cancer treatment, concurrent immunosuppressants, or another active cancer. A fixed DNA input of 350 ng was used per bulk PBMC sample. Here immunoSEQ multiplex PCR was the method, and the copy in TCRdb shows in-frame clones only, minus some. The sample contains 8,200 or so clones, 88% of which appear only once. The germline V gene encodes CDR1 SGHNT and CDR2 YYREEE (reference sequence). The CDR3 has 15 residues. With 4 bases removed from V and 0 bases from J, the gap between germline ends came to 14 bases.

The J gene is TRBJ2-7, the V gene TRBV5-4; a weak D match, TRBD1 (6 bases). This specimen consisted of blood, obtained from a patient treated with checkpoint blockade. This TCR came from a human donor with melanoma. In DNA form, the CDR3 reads TGTGCCAGCAGCCCAAGCCGGGACATCTCCTACGAGCAGTACTTC. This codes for CASSPSRDISYEQYF.